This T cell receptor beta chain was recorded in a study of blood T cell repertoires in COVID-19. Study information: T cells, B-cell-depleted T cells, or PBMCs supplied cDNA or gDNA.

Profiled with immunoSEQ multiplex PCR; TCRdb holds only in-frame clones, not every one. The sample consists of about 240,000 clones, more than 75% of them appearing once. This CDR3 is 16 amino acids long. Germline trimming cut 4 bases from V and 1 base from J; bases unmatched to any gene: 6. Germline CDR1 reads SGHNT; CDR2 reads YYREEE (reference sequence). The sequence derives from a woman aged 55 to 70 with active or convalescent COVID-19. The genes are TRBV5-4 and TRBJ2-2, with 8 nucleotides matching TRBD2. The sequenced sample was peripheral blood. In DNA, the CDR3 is TGTGCCAGCAGCCCGGGAGGGGTATGGAACACCGGGGAGCTGTTTTTT. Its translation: CASSPGGVWNTGELFF.